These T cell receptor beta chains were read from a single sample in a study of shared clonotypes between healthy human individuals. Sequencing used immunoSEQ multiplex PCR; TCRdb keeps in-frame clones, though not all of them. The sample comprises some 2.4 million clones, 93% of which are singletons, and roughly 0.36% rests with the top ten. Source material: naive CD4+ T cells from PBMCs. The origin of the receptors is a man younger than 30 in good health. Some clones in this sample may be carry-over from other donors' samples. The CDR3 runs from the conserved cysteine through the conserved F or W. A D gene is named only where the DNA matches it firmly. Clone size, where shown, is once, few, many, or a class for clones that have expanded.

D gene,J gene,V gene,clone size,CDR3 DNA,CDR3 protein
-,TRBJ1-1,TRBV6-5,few,TGTGCCAGCAGTTACGTAGAGGGGTCAACTTTCTTT,CASSYVEGSTFF
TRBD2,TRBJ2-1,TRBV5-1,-,TGCGCCAGCAGCTTGGGACTAGCGGAACCCTACAATGAGCAGTTCTTC,CASSLGLAEPYNEQFF
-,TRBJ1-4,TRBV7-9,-,TGTGCCAGCAGCTTCGGGACGGCAACTAATGAAAAACTGTTTTTT,CASSFGTATNEKLFF
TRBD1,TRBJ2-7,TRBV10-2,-,TGCGCCAGCACAATACAGGGGCCGGTCTCCTACGAGCAGTACTTC,CASTIQGPVSYEQYF
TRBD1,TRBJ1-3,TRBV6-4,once,TGTGCCAGCAGACAAATTCCGGGACAGGGAAACACCATATATTTT,CASRQIPGQGNTIYF
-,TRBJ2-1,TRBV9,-,TGTGCCAGCAGCGTAGGCCGTAACAATGAGCAGTTCTTC,CASSVGRNNEQFF
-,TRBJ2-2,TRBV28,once,TGTGCCAGCAGTTTATCAGGGGGGGAGCTGTTTTTT,CASSLSGGELFF
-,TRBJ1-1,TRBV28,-,TGTGCCAGCTCCCGGGACGGACGGAGCACTGAAGCTTTCTTT,CASSRDGRSTEAFF
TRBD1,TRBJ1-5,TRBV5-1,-,TGCGCCAGCAGCTCAGGGGGCAGGGATCAGCCCCAGCATTTT,CASSSGGRDQPQHF
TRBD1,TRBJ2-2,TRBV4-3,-,TGCGCCAGCAGCCGATACCGACAGGGCGGAACCGGGGAGCTGTTTTTT,CASSRYRQGGTGELFF
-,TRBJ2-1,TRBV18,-,TGTGCCAGCTCACCCTCCCGGTACAATGAGCAGTTCTTC,CASSPSRYNEQFF
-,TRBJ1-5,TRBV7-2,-,TGTGCCAGCAGCTTATTATTTGGGGGAGATCAGCCCCAGCATTTT,CASSLLFGGDQPQHF
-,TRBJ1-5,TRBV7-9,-,TGTGCCAGCAGCCTACAGACAGCAGATAGCAATCAGCCCCAGCATTTT,CASSLQTADSNQPQHF
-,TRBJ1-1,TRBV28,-,TGTGCCAGCAGTTTGGGGACAAGTCCCACTGAAGCTTTCTTT,CASSLGTSPTEAFF
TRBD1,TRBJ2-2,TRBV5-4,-,TGTGCCAGCAGCTCGGGGACAGAGACCGGGGAGCTGTTTTTT,CASSSGTETGELFF
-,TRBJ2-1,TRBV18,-,TGTGCCAGCTCACCCGGCTCCTACAATGAGCAGTTCTTC,CASSPGSYNEQFF
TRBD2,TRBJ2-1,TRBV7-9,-,TGTGCCAGCAGCTTAGTCCATAGCGGGAGTATTCCCTACAATGAGCAGTTCTTC,CASSLVHSGSIPYNEQFF
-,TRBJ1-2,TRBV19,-,TGTGCCAGTAACCAACGGGGCTATGGCTACACCTTC,CASNQRGYGYTF
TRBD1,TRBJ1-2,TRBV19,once,TGTGCCAGTTCCGTGGAAGAAGGGGACAGACGAGGCTACACCTTC,CASSVEEGDRRGYTF
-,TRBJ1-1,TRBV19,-,TGTGCCAGTAGTATATGGACGAACACTGAAGCTTTCTTT,CASSIWTNTEAFF
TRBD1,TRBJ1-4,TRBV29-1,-,TGCAGCATCCTTAACACAGGGGGAACTAATGAAAAACTGTTTTTT,CSILNTGGTNEKLFF
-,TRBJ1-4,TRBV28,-,TGTGCCAGCAGTTACGGGCCGAGTAATGAAAAACTGTTTTTT,CASSYGPSNEKLFF
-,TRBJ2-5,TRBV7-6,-,TGTGCCAGCAGCCTGCGGGACCCCGGGGAGACCCAGTACTTC,CASSLRDPGETQYF
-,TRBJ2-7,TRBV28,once,TGTGCCAGCAGCCCCCGGGGGAGCGCGAGCTCCTACGAGCAGTACTTC,CASSPRGSASSYEQYF
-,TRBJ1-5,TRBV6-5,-,TGTGCCAGCACCCGATTGGCAGGGTGGCAGCCCCAGCATTTT,CASTRLAGWQPQHF
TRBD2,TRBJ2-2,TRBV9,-,TGTGCCAGCAGCGAGGCGGGAGGCCCCGGCCGCGGGGAGCTGTTTTTT,CASSEAGGPGRGELFF
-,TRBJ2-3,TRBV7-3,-,TGTGCCAGCAGCTTAATGGAGGGCTTTCCAGATACGCAGTATTTT,CASSLMEGFPDTQYF
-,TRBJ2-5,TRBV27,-,TGTGCCAGCAGTTTATCCCCAGGGATTGGGACCCAGTACTTC,CASSLSPGIGTQYF
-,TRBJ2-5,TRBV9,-,TGTGCCAGCAGTCCCATGAGGGGGGCGAGGGAGACCCAGTACTTC,CASSPMRGARETQYF
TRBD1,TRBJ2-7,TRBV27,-,TGTGCCAGCAGTCAGAGGACAGGGGAAGAGCAGTACTTC,CASSQRTGEEQYF
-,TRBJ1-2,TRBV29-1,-,TGCAGCGTCGTCGCGGGCAGGGACTATGGCTACACCTTC,CSVVAGRDYGYTF
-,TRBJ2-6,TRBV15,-,TGTGCCACCAGCAGAGATCGAGTCGGGGCCAACGTCCTGACTTTC,CATSRDRVGANVLTF
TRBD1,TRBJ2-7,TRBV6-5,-,TGTGCCAGCAGTTACTCGGGACAGGCCTGGGAGCAGTACTTC,CASSYSGQAWEQYF
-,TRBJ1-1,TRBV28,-,TGTGCCAGCAGTGCCCCTAGAGGGGCCTTGTCCACTGAAGCTTTCTTT,CASSAPRGALSTEAFF
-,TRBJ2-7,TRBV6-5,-,TGTGCCAGCAGAACCGGGGCCTCCTACGAGCAGTACTTC,CASRTGASYEQYF
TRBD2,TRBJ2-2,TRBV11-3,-,TGTGCCAGCAGCTTGCGTAAGGCGGGAGGGCCCTCCGGGGAGCTGTTTTTT,CASSLRKAGGPSGELFF
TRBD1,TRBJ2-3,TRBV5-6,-,TGTGCCAGCAGCTCCTTCCGGGACAGCACCACAGATACGCAGTATTTT,CASSSFRDSTTDTQYF
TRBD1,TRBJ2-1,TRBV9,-,TGTGCCAGCAGCGAATCCGGGACAGGGAACAATGAGCAGTTCTTC,CASSESGTGNNEQFF
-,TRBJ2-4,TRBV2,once,TGTGCCAGCAGTGACGGTGGGGCGAAAAACATTCAGTACTTC,CASSDGGAKNIQYF
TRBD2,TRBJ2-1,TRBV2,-,TGTGCCAGCAGTTCTCTAGCGGCTTCCTACAATGAGCAGTTCTTC,CASSSLAASYNEQFF
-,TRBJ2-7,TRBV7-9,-,TGTGCCAGCAGCTTATCTCTGGGTTTGAGCTACGAGCAGTACTTC,CASSLSLGLSYEQYF
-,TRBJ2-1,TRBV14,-,TGTGCCAGCAGCCAATATAGCGGCTCCTACAATGAGCAGTTCTTC,CASSQYSGSYNEQFF